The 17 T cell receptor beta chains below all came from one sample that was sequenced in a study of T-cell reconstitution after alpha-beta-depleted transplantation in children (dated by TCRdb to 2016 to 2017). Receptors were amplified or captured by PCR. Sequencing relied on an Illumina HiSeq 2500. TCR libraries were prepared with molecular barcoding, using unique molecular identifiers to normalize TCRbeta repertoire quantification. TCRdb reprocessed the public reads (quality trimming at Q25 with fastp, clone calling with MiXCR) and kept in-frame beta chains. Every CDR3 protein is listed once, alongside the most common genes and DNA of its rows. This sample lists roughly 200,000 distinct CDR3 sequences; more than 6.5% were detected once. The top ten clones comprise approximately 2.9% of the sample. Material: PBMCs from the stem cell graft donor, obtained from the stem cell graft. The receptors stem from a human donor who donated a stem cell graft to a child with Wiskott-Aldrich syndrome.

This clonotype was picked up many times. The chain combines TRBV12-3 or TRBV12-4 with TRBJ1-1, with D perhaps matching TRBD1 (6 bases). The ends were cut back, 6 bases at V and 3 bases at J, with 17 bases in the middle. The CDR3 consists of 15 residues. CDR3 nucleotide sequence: TGTGCCAGCAGGATATACAGGGAAACTGACACTGAAGCTTTCTTT. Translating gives CASRIYRETDTEAFF.

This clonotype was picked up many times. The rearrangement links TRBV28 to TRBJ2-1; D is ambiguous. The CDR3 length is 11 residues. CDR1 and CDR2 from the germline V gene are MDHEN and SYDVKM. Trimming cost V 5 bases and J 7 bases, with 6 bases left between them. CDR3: CASSLVNEQFF. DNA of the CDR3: TGTGCCAGCAGTCTGGTGAATGAGCAGTTCTTC.

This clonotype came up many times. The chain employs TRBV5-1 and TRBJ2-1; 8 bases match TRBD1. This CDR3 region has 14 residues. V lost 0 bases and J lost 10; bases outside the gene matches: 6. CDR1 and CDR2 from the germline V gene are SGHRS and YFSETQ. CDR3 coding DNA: TGCGCCAGCAGCTTGGTAGCGACAGGGGCCGAGCAGTTCTTC. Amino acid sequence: CASSLVATGAEQFF.

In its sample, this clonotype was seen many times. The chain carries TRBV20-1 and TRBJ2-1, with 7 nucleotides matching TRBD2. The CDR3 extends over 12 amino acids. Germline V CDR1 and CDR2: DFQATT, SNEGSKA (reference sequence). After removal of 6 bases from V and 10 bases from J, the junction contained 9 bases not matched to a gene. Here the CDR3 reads CSALRSSGEQFF. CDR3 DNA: TGCAGTGCCCTCCGCTCTAGCGGCGAGCAGTTCTTC.

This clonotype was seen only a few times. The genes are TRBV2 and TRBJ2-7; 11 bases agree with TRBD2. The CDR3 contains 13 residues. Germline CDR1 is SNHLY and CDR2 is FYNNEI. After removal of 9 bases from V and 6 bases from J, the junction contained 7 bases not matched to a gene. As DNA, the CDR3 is TGTGCCAGAAGTCTAGCGGGGGGAAGCGAGCAGTACTTC. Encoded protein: CARSLAGGSEQYF.

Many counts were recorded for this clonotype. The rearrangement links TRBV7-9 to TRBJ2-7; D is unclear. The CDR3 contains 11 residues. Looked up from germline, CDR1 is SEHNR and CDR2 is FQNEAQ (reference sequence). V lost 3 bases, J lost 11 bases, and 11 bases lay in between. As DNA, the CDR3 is TGTGCCAGCAGCTTCACCGCGGAGAAGTACTTC. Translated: CASSFTAEKYF.

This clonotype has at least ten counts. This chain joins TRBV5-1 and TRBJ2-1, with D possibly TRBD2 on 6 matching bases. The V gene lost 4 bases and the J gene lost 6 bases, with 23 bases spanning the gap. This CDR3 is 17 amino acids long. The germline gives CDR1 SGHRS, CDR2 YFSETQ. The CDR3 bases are TGCGCCAGCAGCCGCCCGACCGGGACTTTCACTTCCAATGAGCAGTTCTTC. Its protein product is CASSRPTGTFTSNEQFF.

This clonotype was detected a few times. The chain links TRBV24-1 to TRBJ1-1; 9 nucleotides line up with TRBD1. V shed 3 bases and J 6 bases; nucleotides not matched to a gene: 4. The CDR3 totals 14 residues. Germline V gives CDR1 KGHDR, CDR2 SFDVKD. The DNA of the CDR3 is TGTGCCACCAGTGATCCGGGACAGGGATCTGAAGCTTTCTTT. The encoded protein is CATSDPGQGSEAFF.

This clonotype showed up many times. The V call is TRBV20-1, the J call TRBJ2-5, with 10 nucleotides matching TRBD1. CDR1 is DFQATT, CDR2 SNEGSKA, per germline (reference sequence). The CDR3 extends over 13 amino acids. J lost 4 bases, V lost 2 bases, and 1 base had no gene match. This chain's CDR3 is CSARRDRGETQYF. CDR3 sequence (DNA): TGCAGTGCTAGAAGGGACAGGGGAGAGACCCAGTACTTC.

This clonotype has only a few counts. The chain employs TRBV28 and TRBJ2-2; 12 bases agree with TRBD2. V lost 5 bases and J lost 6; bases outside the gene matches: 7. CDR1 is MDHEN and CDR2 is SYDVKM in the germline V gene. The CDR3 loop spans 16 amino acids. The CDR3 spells CASSARLAGVSGELFF. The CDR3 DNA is TGTGCCAGCAGTGCCAGACTAGCGGGAGTCTCCGGGGAGCTGTTTTTT.

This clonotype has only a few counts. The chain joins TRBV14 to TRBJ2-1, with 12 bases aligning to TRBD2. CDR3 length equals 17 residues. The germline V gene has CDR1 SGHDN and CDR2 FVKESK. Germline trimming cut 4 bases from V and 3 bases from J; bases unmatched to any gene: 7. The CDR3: CASSPWGLAGNYNEQFF. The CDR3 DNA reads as TGTGCCAGCAGCCCGTGGGGACTAGCGGGCAACTACAATGAGCAGTTCTTC.

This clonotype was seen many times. The CDR3 is CATPPGLVLPNEQFF. For the CDR3, the DNA is TGTGCCACCCCCCCGGGACTAGTATTACCCAATGAGCAGTTCTTC. The chain combines TRBV15 with TRBJ2-1; 8 nucleotides align to TRBD2. There are 15 residues in the CDR3. The trim removed 8 bases at V and 6 bases at J, leaving 12 bases unmatched. Looked up from germline, CDR1 is LNHNV and CDR2 is YYDKDF (reference sequence).

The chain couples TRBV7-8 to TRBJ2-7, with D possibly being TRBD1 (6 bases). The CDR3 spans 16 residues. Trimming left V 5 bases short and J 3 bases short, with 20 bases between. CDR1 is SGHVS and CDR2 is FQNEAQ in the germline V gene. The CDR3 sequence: CASSNGLTGFGYEQYF. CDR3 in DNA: TGTGCCAGCAGCAACGGATTGACAGGCTTCGGCTACGAGCAGTACTTC.

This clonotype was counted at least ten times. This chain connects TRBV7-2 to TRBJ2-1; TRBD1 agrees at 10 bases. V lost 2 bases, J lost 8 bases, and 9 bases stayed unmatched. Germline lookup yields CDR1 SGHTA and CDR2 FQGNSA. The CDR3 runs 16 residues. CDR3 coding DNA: TGTGCCAGCAGCTTACGTAGGGACAGGGGCGTCGATGAGCAGTTCTTC. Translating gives CASSLRRDRGVDEQFF.

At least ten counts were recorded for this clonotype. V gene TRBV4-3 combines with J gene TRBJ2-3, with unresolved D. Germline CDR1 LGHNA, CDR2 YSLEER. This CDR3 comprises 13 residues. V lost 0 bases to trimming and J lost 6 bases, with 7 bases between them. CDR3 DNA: TGCGCCAGCAGCCAAGACCCCCCGGATACGCAGTATTTT. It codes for CASSQDPPDTQYF.

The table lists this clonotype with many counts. The CDR3 sequence: CASSPGQGAMGYTF. In DNA, the CDR3 is TGCGCCAGCAGCCCGGGACAGGGGGCAATGGGCTACACCTTC. V usage is TRBV5-1 and J usage is TRBJ1-2; TRBD1 aligns across 12 bases. V lost 4 bases and J lost 8; bases outside the gene matches: 6. The CDR3 contains 14 residues. Germline V gene lookup returns CDR1 SGHRS and CDR2 YFSETQ.

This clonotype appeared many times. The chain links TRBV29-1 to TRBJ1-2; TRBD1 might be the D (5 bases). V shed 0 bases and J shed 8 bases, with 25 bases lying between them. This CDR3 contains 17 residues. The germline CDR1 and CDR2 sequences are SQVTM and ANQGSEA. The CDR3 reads CSVEDMKGRQPGGGYTF. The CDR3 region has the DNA TGCAGCGTTGAAGATATGAAAGGGCGACAGCCCGGAGGAGGCTACACCTTC.